This is a list of T cell receptor beta chains from one sample in a study of regulatory and conventional T cells in RAG deficiency. Clones were read by immunoSEQ multiplex PCR, and TCRdb kept only the in-frame ones, dropping some. The sample contains some 23,000 clones, about 92% of which appear only once. These sequences were also reported in another study, on regulatory T cells.

The sequencing sample was made of CD4+ T cells sorted from blood. The source is a human donor in good health. CDR3s include the opening cysteine and the closing phenylalanine or tryptophan. Each record gives: CDR3 length, V gene, D gene, J gene, CDR3 DNA, CDR3 protein. The D gene is left open where the match is weak.

13	TRBV7-9	TRBD1	TRBJ2-1	TGTGCCAGCAGCTTAACAGGGACAGGTGAGCAGTTCTTC	CASSLTGTGEQFF
14	TRBV5-1	TRBD2	TRBJ2-1	TGCGCCAGCAGACCCACTAGCGGGGTAGGTGAGCAGTTCTTC	CASRPTSGVGEQFF
13	TRBV7-7	.	TRBJ1-1	TGTGCTAGCAGCTCAGGGCCCAACACTGAAGCTTTCTTT	CASSSGPNTEAFF
12	TRBV5-1	.	TRBJ1-1	TGCGCCAGCAAGGCGGGGGACGGTGAAGCTTTCTTT	CASKAGDGEAFF
16	TRBV9	TRBD1	TRBJ1-1	TGTGCCAGCAGCGCCCGGGACAGGGGGCATGACACTGAAGCTTTCTTT	CASSARDRGHDTEAFF
20	TRBV4-1	TRBD2	TRBJ2-1	TGCGCCAGCAGCCAAGCCTTTTGGCTAGCGGGAGGGAGCTCCTACAATGAGCAGTTCTTC	CASSQAFWLAGGSSYNEQFF
11	TRBV2	.	TRBJ1-6	TGTGCCAGCAGCAGGCAGGCACCCCTCCACTTT	CASSRQAPLHF
13	TRBV30	.	TRBJ1-5	TGTGCCTGGAGTGCCCCCGAGGAGCAGCCCCAGCATTTT	CAWSAPEEQPQHF
14	TRBV12-5	.	TRBJ1-1	TGTGCTAGTGGACTACAGGGAGGGAACACTGAAGCTTTCTTT	CASGLQGGNTEAFF
14	TRBV7-6	.	TRBJ2-7	TGTGCCAGCAGCCCGACCGTGCCCTCCTACGAGCAGTACTTC	CASSPTVPSYEQYF
16	TRBV5-1	.	TRBJ1-3	TGCGCCAGCAGCTCCTTCCCCAGGGGCTCTGGAAACACCATATATTTT	CASSSFPRGSGNTIYF
15	TRBV5-4	TRBD2	TRBJ2-7	TGTGCCAGCAGCCCTAGCGGGAGAGAGTTATACGAGCAGTACTTC	CASSPSGRELYEQYF
16	TRBV5-1	TRBD1	TRBJ1-4	TGCGCCAGCAGCATATCATCACAGGGGGGTTTTGAAAAACTGTTTTTT	CASSISSQGGFEKLFF
15	TRBV16	.	TRBJ1-1	TGTGCCAGCAGAAAGGACATTTCGGTGAACACTGAAGCTTTCTTT	CASRKDISVNTEAFF
12	TRBV9	.	TRBJ1-2	TGTGCCAGCAGTGAGGGAACCTATGGCTACACCTTC	CASSEGTYGYTF
16	TRBV6-1	.	TRBJ2-3	TGTGCCAGCAGTGAAGGGACCTCAGGCCACACAGATACGCAGTATTTT	CASSEGTSGHTDTQYF
14	TRBV5-1	.	TRBJ2-1	TGCGCCAGCAGCTTGGGTAGCGCGGGCAATGAGCAGTTCTTC	CASSLGSAGNEQFF
15	TRBV7-3	TRBD1	TRBJ2-5	TGTGCCAGCAGCTTTTTGGGGCAGGGGGCTGAGACCCAGTACTTC	CASSFLGQGAETQYF